This T cell receptor beta chain derives from a study of post-analysis software for immune sequencing data. At the level of the study: The courses of disease that were included comprised relapsing-remitting, secondary progressive and progressive-relapsing multiple sclerosis.

V lost 4 bases and J lost 8, with 14 bases in between. This CDR3 has 13 residues. Germline CDR1 MDHEN, CDR2 SYDVKM. Carried by the TCR beta cDNA libraries were unique molecular identifiers. TCRdb re-called the PCR reads with MiXCR, one entry per CDR3 protein. Of about 500,000 distinct CDR3 sequences in the sample, roughly 46% were seen once. Study-level results: There was significantly lower normalized Chao1 diversity in multiple sclerosis patients than in controls. Compared with controls, patients had more of 4 to 6 TRBV segments, including TRBV5-6, TRBV5-1 and TRBV20-1.

Concerning this clonotype itself: The antigen is unknown.

The sequenced sample consisted of blood. This clonotype was sampled from a girl between 5 and 17 years old with multiple sclerosis. V is TRBV28 and J is TRBJ1-2; the D is unclear. Here the CDR3 reads CASSSGSTPGYTF. CDR3 in DNA: TGTGCCAGCAGTTCCGGGTCGACGCCGGGCTACACCTTC.